Each of the 21 T cell receptor beta chains below was sequenced from the same sample in a study of blood T cell repertoires in COVID-19. Sequencing was performed with immunoSEQ multiplex PCR; in TCRdb, only in-frame clones are kept and a portion is missing. The sample has approximately 200,000 clones; around 83% are singletons. The sequenced sample was peripheral blood. Receptors were obtained from a young woman with active or convalescent COVID-19.

The chain employs TRBV5-8 and TRBJ2-1, with TRBD2 matching over 9 bases. V was pared by 4 bases and J by 8 bases, with 10 bases of the junction left unmatched. Germline assignment: CDR1 SGHTS and CDR2 YDEGEE. The CDR3 loop spans 15 amino acids. CDR3 amino acids: CASSPVGLATDEQFF. The CDR3 nucleotides are TGTGCCAGCAGCCCCGTGGGACTAGCTACCGATGAGCAGTTCTTC.

This chain joins TRBV7-6 and TRBJ2-2; 7 bases are shared with TRBD1. V lost 6 bases and J lost 0; bases outside the gene matches: 7. Germline loops: CDR1 SGHVS, CDR2 FNYEAQ. The CDR3 extends over 16 amino acids. In DNA, the CDR3 is TGTGCCAGCAGTCGGGACAGCCCTACGAACACCGGGGAGCTGTTTTTT. Translated, it gives CASSRDSPTNTGELFF.

The count of this clone is one. The V and J genes are TRBV4-1 and TRBJ1-6, with unresolved D. The ends were cut back, 0 bases at V and 0 bases at J, with 9 bases in the middle. CDR3 length: 17 residues. The germline V gene has CDR1 MGHRA and CDR2 YSYEKL. The CDR3 sequence: CASSQDVRDSYNSPLHF. The DNA for the CDR3 is TGCGCCAGCAGCCAAGATGTGAGGGACTCCTATAATTCACCCCTCCACTTT.

The chain employs TRBV19 and TRBJ2-1; 7 bases line up with TRBD1. The junction had 10 bases not matched to a gene; V was cut back by 5 bases and J by 9 bases. The CDR3 covers 14 residues. Germline assignment: CDR1 LNHDA and CDR2 SQIVND (reference sequence). The CDR3, as DNA: TGTGCCAGTAGTGCCCTGACAGGGTGGGGTGAGCAGTTCTTC. Amino acid sequence: CASSALTGWGEQFF.

The CDR3 spells CASSQDPGSGNTIYF. The CDR3 nucleotides are TGCGCCAGCAGCCAAGATCCCGGGTCAGGAAACACCATATATTTT. The rearrangement uses TRBV4-1 and TRBJ1-3; D is undetermined. With 0 bases removed from V and 4 bases from J, the gap between germline ends came to 10 bases. From germline, CDR1 is MGHRA and CDR2 YSYEKL. This CDR3 is built from 15 residues.

The table lists this clone with a count of one. V usage is TRBV5-6 and J usage is TRBJ1-1; D gene ambiguous. Germline V gene lookup returns CDR1 SGHDT and CDR2 YYEEEE. V lost 4 bases and J lost 0, with 7 bases in between. The length of the CDR3 is 13 residues. CDR3: CASSPTLNTEAFF. DNA of the CDR3: TGTGCCAGCAGCCCCACACTGAACACTGAAGCTTTCTTT.

The chain carries TRBV7-9 and TRBJ1-5; 10 bases line up with TRBD1. The CDR3 has 17 residues. Germline V gives CDR1 SEHNR, CDR2 FQNEAQ (reference sequence). Trimming at V came to 5 bases and at J to 3 bases, leaving 10 bases not matched to a gene. CDR3 sequence: CASSPGTGASYNQPQHF. The CDR3 bases are TGTGCCAGCAGCCCAGGGACAGGGGCCTCCTACAATCAGCCCCAGCATTTT.

The chain uses TRBV24-1 and TRBJ2-1, with D tentatively TRBD2 (6 bases). Trimming removed 7 bases at V and 3 bases at J, with 6 bases between. This CDR3 is 12 amino acids long. Germline V gene sequence: CDR1 KGHDR, CDR2 SFDVKD. CDR3 DNA sequence: TGTGCCACCAGGCGGGACTACAATGAGCAGTTCTTC. This translates into CATRRDYNEQFF.

The chain combines TRBV19 with TRBJ2-2, with D perhaps matching TRBD1 (6 bases). V lost 7 bases to trimming and J lost 3 bases, with 18 bases between them. CDR1 and CDR2 from the germline V gene are LNHDA and SQIVND (reference sequence). The CDR3 is 16 residues long. The CDR3 here is CASIPGTPKDTGELFF. The CDR3 coding sequence is TGTGCCAGTATCCCCGGGACACCGAAGGACACCGGGGAGCTGTTTTTT.

Comment on this clone: Germline is not matched at one junction end, which may reflect a read error. CDR3 nucleotides: TGTGCTAGCAGCCATGAAACACTAGCGGGGGGAGAGACCCAGTACTTC. Translating it yields CASSHETLAGGETQYF. The chain has TRBV7-7 and TRBJ2-5; TRBD2 aligns across 12 bases. The CDR3 is 16 amino acids. Germline values: CDR1 SSHAT, CDR2 FNYEAQ (reference sequence).

The chain is built from TRBV12-3 or TRBV12-4 and TRBJ1-3; TRBD1 matches 8 bases. V dropped 4 bases and J dropped 5; count of bases not matched to a gene: 1. The CDR3 contains 13 residues. CDR3 residues: CASSWDRRNTIYF. CDR3 nucleotides: TGTGCCAGCAGTTGGGACAGGAGAAACACCATATATTTT.

The V gene is TRBV5-1, the J gene TRBJ2-7; perhaps TRBD2 as D (5 bases). V was clipped by 0 bases and J by 5 bases, with 12 bases between them. There are 14 residues in the CDR3. Germline V gene sequence: CDR1 SGHRS, CDR2 YFSETQ. CDR3 residues: CASSLVVGSNEQYF. The DNA of the CDR3 is TGCGCCAGCAGCTTGGTTGTTGGGAGTAACGAGCAGTACTTC.

The chain links TRBV28 to TRBJ1-4, with D uncertain. The germline V and J ends were trimmed by 7 bases and 8 bases, with 11 bases remaining between them. The germline V gene encodes CDR1 MDHEN and CDR2 SYDVKM. CDR3 length: 12 residues. In nucleotides, the CDR3 is TGTGCCAGCAATCAACCTAGGGAAAAACTGTTTTTT. It specifies CASNQPREKLFF.

The genes are TRBV7-9 and TRBJ2-2, with unresolved D. The V and J ends lost 4 bases and 2 bases respectively, with 5 bases between them. In germline, CDR1 is SEHNR, CDR2 FQNEAQ (reference sequence). The CDR3 runs to 13 residues. CDR3 bases: TGTGCCAGCAGCTCGGTTAACACCGGGGAGCTGTTTTTT. As protein: CASSSVNTGELFF.

The chain joins TRBV6-5 to TRBJ1-1; TRBD1 matches at 8 bases. This CDR3 contains 13 residues. J gave up 6 bases and V 6 bases, and 6 bases lay outside the gene matches. Germline lookup yields CDR1 MNHEY and CDR2 SVGAGI. CDR3 bases: TGTGCCAGCAGCCAGACAGGGGACGCTGAAGCTTTCTTT. It codes for CASSQTGDAEAFF.

This chain uses TRBV6-4 with TRBJ1-1, with TRBD1 as a possible D gene (6 bases). The CDR3 runs 14 residues. Germline values: CDR1 MRHNA, CDR2 SNTAGT. V was shortened by 9 bases and J by 1 base, with 15 bases between the two germline ends. The CDR3: CARRKTGGNTEAFF. The CDR3 region has the DNA TGTGCCAGGAGAAAGACAGGAGGGAACACTGAAGCTTTCTTT.

The chain uses TRBV28 and TRBJ2-1; D is perhaps TRBD2 (6 bases). Trimming pared 3 bases from V and 11 bases from J, leaving 11 bases between. The length of the CDR3 is 12 residues. Germline-derived CDR1 and CDR2 are MDHEN and SYDVKM. As DNA, the CDR3 is TGTGCCAGCAGTTTCCGAACTAGCCAGCAGTTCTTC. Its protein product is CASSFRTSQQFF.

The chain uses TRBV11-2 and TRBJ2-3; the match to TRBD1 covers 12 bases. The CDR3 length is 17 residues. Looked up from germline, CDR1 is SGHAT and CDR2 is FQNNGV. V lost 0 bases to trimming and J lost 6 bases; unmatched junction nucleotides: 7. The CDR3 sequence is CASSLEWGQGAGDTQYF. The DNA of the CDR3 is TGTGCCAGCAGCTTAGAATGGGGACAGGGGGCAGGGGATACGCAGTATTTT.

The V and J genes are TRBV9 and TRBJ1-1, with D possibly TRBD1 on 6 matching bases. Looked up from germline, CDR1 is SGDLS and CDR2 is YYNGEE. V was cut by 0 bases and J by 6 bases, with 15 bases left in between. CDR3 size: 15 residues. This CDR3 is CASSVDLGGLAEAFF. DNA for the CDR3: TGTGCCAGCAGCGTAGATTTAGGGGGATTGGCTGAAGCTTTCTTT.

The chain uses TRBV3-1 (or the pseudogene TRBV3-2) and TRBJ2-1; 8 bases agree with TRBD2. Germline V gene lookup returns CDR1 LGHDT and CDR2 YNNKEL (reference sequence). The CDR3 runs to 18 residues. Trimming took 0 bases from V and 4 from J; bases not matched to a gene: 11. CDR3 bases: TGTGCCAGCAGCCAAGACACTTTTGTAGCGGGGCCTTACAATGAGCAGTTCTTC. Its protein product is CASSQDTFVAGPYNEQFF.

The gene calls are TRBV7-9 and TRBJ2-7, with 10 bases aligning to TRBD2. Losses at the gene ends were 0 bases for V and 3 bases for J; bases not matched to a gene: 8. This CDR3 contains 17 residues. The germline V gene has CDR1 SEHNR and CDR2 FQNEAQ (reference sequence). The CDR3 DNA sequence: TGTGCCAGCAGCTTAGCGTACGCTAGCGGGAGTCTCTACGAGCAGTACTTC. Protein sequence: CASSLAYASGSLYEQYF.